Included here is one T cell receptor (beta chain) sequence, with context. This clonotype has only a few counts. The antigen this receptor binds is unknown. Per-nucleotide qualities are absent, and no much larger clonotype sits a single base away. This sample stems from a study of CD8 T cells in ankylosing spondylitis (dated by TCRdb to the late 2010s). With regard to the full study: The study profiled T cell receptor beta repertoires in healthy donors and ankylosing spondylitis patients to find disease-linked TCR variants. The whole study cohort included 108 healthy donors and around 24 ankylosing spondylitis patients. Peripheral blood was sampled, and synovial fluid was also collected from ankylosing spondylitis patients. Broader findings and caveats from the paper: In peripheral blood, the disease-linked clones were found at relatively low frequencies and had a CD8+ phenotype. According to the report, matched synovial fluid samples from ankylosing spondylitis patients were significantly enriched for the disease-linked clones. Some motif variants had previously been reported in the synovial fluid and blood of reactive arthritis patients, which suggests shared mechanisms of disease initiation. Blood from ankylosing spondylitis patients appeared to be characterized by a TCR beta motif made up of under ten highly homologous amino acid variants.

Via the germline V gene, CDR1 is SQVTM and CDR2 ANQGSEA. V loses 7 bases, J loses 4 bases, and the germline ends lie 11 bases apart. Including cysteine and phenylalanine, the CDR3 has 11 amino acids. Just the 33-base CDR3 DNA is kept, in frame starting at base 1. For sequencing, an Illumina HiSeq 2500 was employed. Quantitative 5'-RACE with molecular barcodes was used to prepare TCR beta libraries. Per the authors' processing: A new computational method based on a probabilistic model of VDJ rearrangement was used to identify disease-linked TCR variants. TCRdb passed the public sequencing reads through fastp at Q25 and MiXCR, retaining productive beta sequences. CDR3 protein duplicates are merged, each entry listing the most common genes and DNA. TCRdb's processing, not the authors' own work, is the source of the V and J calls. Recorded for this sample are roughly 300,000 distinct CDR3 sequences; around 7.6% of them occurred a single time. The ten largest clones capture roughly 15% of the sample.

The chain was built from TRBV29-1 and TRBJ2-7, with TRBD1 as a weak D call on 5 bases. Sequenced input: blood, either unsorted or a sorted T cell fraction (not recorded which). The sequence derives from a male donor with ankylosing spondylitis. Here the CDR3 is given as CSAFQGYEQYF. The sequence in DNA is TGCAGCGCCTTCCAGGGTTACGAGCAGTACTTC.